This T cell receptor beta chain was recovered during a study of blood T cells in healthy people across ages. Study results and caveats: Observed TCR beta diversity per million T cells went down as age went up. This fall followed a roughly linear course with age.

Using a J-beta primer mix together with a sample-barcoded 5' primer, a second PCR was run for about 6 to 11 cycles. All samples yielded 2.5 million or more CDR3-containing paired-end reads. From the 5' RACE reads, TCRdb called clonotypes with MiXCR, one entry per CDR3 protein. Seen here are 1.6 million or so distinct CDR3 sequences, about 35% observed once, and the top ten hold 11%. This clonotype was counted at least ten times. Its target is not known. V lost 6 bases to trimming and J lost 1 base, with 8 bases between them. Germline CDR1 SQVTM, CDR2 ANQGSEA. The CDR3 length is 12 residues. The sample consisted of blood. The TCR sequence derives from a woman under 40 in good health. The gene calls are TRBV29-1 and TRBJ2-3; D may be TRBD1 or TRBD2 (6 bases each). In nucleotides, the CDR3 is TGCAGCGTGGAGGGGGGCACAGATACGCAGTATTTT. This encodes CSVEGGTDTQYF.